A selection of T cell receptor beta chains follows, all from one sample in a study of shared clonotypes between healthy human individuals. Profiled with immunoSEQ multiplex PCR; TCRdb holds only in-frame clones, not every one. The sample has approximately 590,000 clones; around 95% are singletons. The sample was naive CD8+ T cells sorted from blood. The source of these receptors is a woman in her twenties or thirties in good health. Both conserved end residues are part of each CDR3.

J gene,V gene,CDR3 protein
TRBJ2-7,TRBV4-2,CASSQEMGRIYEQYF
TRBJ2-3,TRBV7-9,CASSLGRIPTDTQYF
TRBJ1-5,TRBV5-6,CASSLGGHQPQHF
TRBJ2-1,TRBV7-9,CASNDRDRGYNEQFF
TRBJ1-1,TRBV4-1,CASSQGGGGNTEAFF
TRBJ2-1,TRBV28,CASSRGSSSYNEQFF
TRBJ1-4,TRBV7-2,CASSLGGGAQEKLFF
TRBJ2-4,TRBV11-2,CASSLVGGRLDLGIQYF
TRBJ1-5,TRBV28,CASSLPLPRDGRREPQHF
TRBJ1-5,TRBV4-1,CASSQGTGPYSNQPQHF
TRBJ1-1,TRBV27,CASSQRGGEAFF
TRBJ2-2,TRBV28,CASSLYRVSELFF
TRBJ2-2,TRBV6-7,CASTHTLPGDLTGELFF
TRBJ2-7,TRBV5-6,CASSLGRVQYF
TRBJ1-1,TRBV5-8,CASSLGQQGAPTEAFF
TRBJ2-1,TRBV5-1,CASMSSGRHEQFF
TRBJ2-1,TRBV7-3,CASSLSGLANNEQFF
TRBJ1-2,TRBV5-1,CASSLGPGARGYTF
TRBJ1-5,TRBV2,CASTLVQGPQPQHF
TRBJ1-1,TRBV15,CATSPDMDILNTEAFF
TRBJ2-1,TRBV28,CASRPIGRGEQFF
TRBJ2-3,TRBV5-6,CASSAFEGGTDTQYF
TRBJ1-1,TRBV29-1,CSVLPGQYQAFF
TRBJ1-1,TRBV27,CASSPQGPLMNTEAFF
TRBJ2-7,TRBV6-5,CASSQRPGTTYEQYF
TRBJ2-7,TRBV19,CASSIARRGRFEQYF
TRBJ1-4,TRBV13,CASSLRTPNEKLFF
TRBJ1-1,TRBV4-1,CASSHNPTGGDTEAFF
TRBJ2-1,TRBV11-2,CASSLIGDGPLGFF
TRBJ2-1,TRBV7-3,CASSLTGGTITAYNEQFF
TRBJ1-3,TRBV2,CASGENTGNTIYF
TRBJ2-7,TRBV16,CASSQSPGLNYEQYF
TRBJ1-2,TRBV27,CASSAVPLSGYTF
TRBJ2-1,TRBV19,CASSIVGLAGSYNEQFF
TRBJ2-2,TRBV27,CASSFLGVTRFNTGELFF
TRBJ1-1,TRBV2,CASRDTGPEAFF
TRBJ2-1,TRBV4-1,CASSRLAGVSNEQFF
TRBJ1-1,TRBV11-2,CASSLAKGTWGAEAFF
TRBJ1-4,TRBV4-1,CASSQGRKLFF
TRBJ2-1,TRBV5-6,CASSMGSWPEQFF
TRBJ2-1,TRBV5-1,CASSLVAGGPDNEQFF
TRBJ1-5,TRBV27,CASQGQGKREPQHF
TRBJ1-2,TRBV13,CASSTGDDSYGYTF
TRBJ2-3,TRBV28,CASSLGPESSGGFSQTDTQYF
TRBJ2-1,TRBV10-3,CAISDYSGTGPYNEQFF
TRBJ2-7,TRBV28,CASSSDNLIAGGPYEQYF
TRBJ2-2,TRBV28,CAVSKGGYTGELFF
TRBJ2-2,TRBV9,CASSVGGTSGSELFF